This TCR beta chain originates from a study of OX40 agonist ivuxolimab in advanced cancers. Regarding the study as a whole: Relatively little clonal expansion, among the lowest observed, appeared in partial responders at 0.1-3.0 mg/kg.

Germline CDR1 and CDR2: MGHRA and YSYEKL. This CDR3 has 19 residues. J lost 5 bases, V lost 4 bases, and 17 bases had no gene match. Some clones are missing from TCRdb's copy, which holds only in-frame ones; the method was immunoSEQ multiplex PCR. Of 50,000 to 65,000 clones listed, roughly nine tenths are singletons. As for this clone: Its cognate antigen is unknown.

Sequencing was performed on CD4+ or CD8+ T cells sorted from blood, taken in a trial of the OX40 agonist ivuxolimab. V and J are TRBV4-1 and TRBJ2-3; 11 nucleotides align to TRBD2. The source of this sequence is an adult with an advanced solid tumor such as melanoma, head and neck, liver or kidney cancer. CDR3 region: CASSRSGLAGGKRGDTQYF. DNA for the CDR3: TGCGCCAGCAGCCGGTCGGGGCTAGCGGGGGGTAAGAGGGGAGATACGCAGTATTTT.